The 24 T cell receptor beta chains listed next were all sequenced from one sample in a study of cytotoxic CD8 clonotypes in ibrutinib-treated CLL. The assay was immunoSEQ multiplex PCR, and TCRdb's table has in-frame clones only and misses some. This sample has some 140,000 clones; approximately 81% occur once, and the top ten carry about 3.3%. The specimen comprised PBMCs, sampled after 24 months of ibrutinib treatment. These receptors originate from a human donor with chronic lymphocytic leukemia.

The chain joins TRBV29-1 to TRBJ2-7, with D possibly TRBD1 on 5 matching bases. This CDR3 is 12 amino acids long. The V end lost 4 bases, the J end lost 5 bases, and 12 bases lay between the germline ends. Per germline, CDR1 SQVTM and CDR2 ANQGSEA. As DNA, the CDR3 is TGCAGCGTTGGGACGTGGGGCCACGAGCAGTACTTC. Protein sequence: CSVGTWGHEQYF.

J is TRBJ2-3 and V is TRBV5-5; D is perhaps TRBD1 (5 bases). Germline V CDR1 and CDR2: SGHKS, YYEKEE (reference sequence). The CDR3 covers 16 residues. V shed 4 bases and J shed 1 base, with 16 bases lying between them. The CDR3 region has the DNA TGTGCCAGCAGCCGGCCCATTCAAGGGGGCACAGATACGCAGTATTTT. Its protein is CASSRPIQGGTDTQYF.

The chain carries TRBV5-6 and TRBJ1-2; TRBD1 matches at 8 bases. The CDR3 consists of 15 residues. The ends lost 3 bases at V and 0 bases at J; junction bases unmatched: 4. Per the germline V gene, CDR1 is SGHDT and CDR2 is YYEEEE. The CDR3, as DNA: TGTGCCAGCAGCTCCACGACAGGGGCTAACTATGGCTACACCTTC. Translated: CASSSTTGANYGYTF. The full variable domain, rest sourced from reference TRBV5-6 and TRBJ1-2, is DAGVTQSPTHLIKTRGQQVTLRCSPKSGHDTVSWYQQALGQGPQFIFQYYEEEERQRGNFPDRFSGHQFPNYSSELNVNALLLGDSALYLCASSSTTGANYGYTFGSGTRLTVV.

This sequence joins TRBV28 and TRBJ2-1; 9 bases are a match to TRBD2. V shed 7 bases and J 3 bases; nucleotides not matched to a gene: 4. The length of the CDR3 is 14 residues. The germline gives CDR1 MDHEN, CDR2 SYDVKM. CDR3 sequence reads: CASTEAGGYNEQFF. The CDR3 coding sequence is TGTGCCAGCACCGAAGCGGGGGGCTACAATGAGCAGTTCTTC.

The V gene is TRBV10-2, the J gene TRBJ2-3; 15 bases fit TRBD2. V dropped 6 bases and J dropped 6; count of bases not matched to a gene: 13. The CDR3 is 18 amino acids. Germline CDR1 is WSHSY and CDR2 is SAAADI. As DNA, the CDR3 is TGCGCCAGCAGACCTGGACTAGCGGGGGGGCGGGTCATGGATACGCAGTATTTT. Its protein product is CASRPGLAGGRVMDTQYF.

This chain uses TRBV6-1 with TRBJ1-2; 11 bases fit TRBD1. The CDR3 runs 15 residues. Unmatched junction bases numbered 8, after V lost 7 bases and J lost 4 bases. Germline V CDR1 and CDR2: MNHNS, SASEGT. CDR3 DNA sequence: TGTGCCAGCAAGTTAGGGACAGGGGGGGCCTATGGCTACACCTTC. The encoded protein is CASKLGTGGAYGYTF.

The gene calls are TRBV27 and TRBJ2-7; a possible D gene is TRBD1 (5 bases). The length of the CDR3 is 13 residues. Trimming removed 8 bases from V and 0 bases from J, with 11 bases in between. The germline V gene encodes CDR1 MNHEY and CDR2 SMNVEV (reference sequence). CDR3 nucleotides: TGTGCCAGCCGTTGGGGCTCCTCCTACGAGCAGTACTTC. It yields the protein CASRWGSSYEQYF.

The chain employs TRBV7-2 and TRBJ2-7; no clear D gene. The CDR3 is 12 amino acids. V lost 2 bases and J lost 6, with 8 bases in between. The germline gives CDR1 SGHTA, CDR2 FQGNSA. This chain's CDR3 is CASSLYTAEQYF. In nucleotides, the CDR3 is TGTGCCAGCAGCTTATATACGGCCGAGCAGTACTTC.

J is TRBJ2-5 and V is TRBV9; TRBD1 agrees at 9 bases. CDR3 size: 19 residues. Trimming at V came to 0 bases and at J to 2 bases, leaving 14 bases not matched to a gene. Germline V gene data show CDR1 as SGDLS and CDR2 as YYNGEE. The CDR3 loop reads CASSVATMGQGFAQETQYF. DNA for the CDR3: TGTGCCAGCAGCGTAGCTACGATGGGACAGGGATTTGCGCAAGAGACCCAGTACTTC.

This chain uses TRBV9 with TRBJ2-5, with 11 bases matching TRBD1. This CDR3 contains 18 residues. The J segment lost 4 bases and the V segment lost 3 bases, leaving 14 bases of the junction unmatched. Per germline, CDR1 SGDLS and CDR2 YYNGEE. The CDR3 spells CASSAGQGAVKSPETQYF. CDR3 sequence (DNA): TGTGCCAGCAGCGCAGGACAGGGGGCGGTTAAGAGTCCAGAGACCCAGTACTTC.

The V call is TRBV5-4, the J call TRBJ2-1, with 7 bases identical to TRBD1. Germline CDR1 reads SGHNT; CDR2 reads YYREEE (reference sequence). V lost 3 bases and J lost 8; bases outside the gene matches: 2. The CDR3 covers 12 residues. CDR3 bases: TGTGCCAGCAGCTGGGACAGCTATGAGCAGTTCTTC. Its translation is CASSWDSYEQFF.

In DNA form, the CDR3 reads TGTGCCAGCAGTGCAGGGCACGAGCAGTACTTC. It codes for CASSAGHEQYF. The chain couples TRBV6-6 to TRBJ2-7; D perhaps matches TRBD1 (5 bases). The CDR3 contains 11 residues. Looked up from germline, CDR1 is MNHNY and CDR2 is SVGAGI (reference sequence). The V end lost 5 bases, the J end lost 5 bases, and 7 bases lay between the germline ends.

CDR3 coding DNA: TGCGCCAGCAGCTCCTACATGAACACTGAAGCTTTCTTT. It translates to CASSSYMNTEAFF. This chain connects TRBV5-1 to TRBJ1-1; D gene ambiguous. Trimming shortened V by 3 bases and J by 0 bases, and 6 bases separated the two germline ends. CDR3 size: 13 residues. CDR1 is SGHRS and CDR2 is YFSETQ in the germline V gene.

This clone was detected a few times. CDR3 nucleotides: TGTGCCAGCAGACGGGACAACCCGCAGTTCTTC. Translation: CASRRDNPQFF. The rearrangement joins TRBV6-6 to TRBJ2-1; TRBD1 might be the D (6 bases). Trimming took 6 bases from V and 12 from J, leaving 12 bases between them. Germline V gene data show CDR1 as MNHNY and CDR2 as SVGAGI (reference sequence). This CDR3 spans 11 amino acids.

This chain joins TRBV18 and TRBJ1-5; TRBD1 might be the D (5 bases). Germline V gene sequence: CDR1 KGHSH, CDR2 LQKENI. The CDR3 loop spans 13 amino acids. Trimming took 3 bases from V and 7 from J, leaving 10 bases between them. The CDR3 protein is CASSPGVGQPQHF. In DNA form, the CDR3 reads TGTGCCAGCTCACCGGGGGTTGGGCAGCCCCAGCATTTT.

The J gene is TRBJ2-7, the V gene TRBV5-1; D may correspond to TRBD1 or TRBD2 (5 bases each). The CDR3 contains 15 residues. Trimming pared 5 bases from V and 7 bases from J, leaving 22 bases between. Germline CDR1 SGHRS, CDR2 YFSETQ. The CDR3 spells CASRHGDEGRWEQYF. As DNA, the CDR3 is TGCGCCAGCAGGCATGGGGACGAAGGTCGATGGGAGCAGTACTTC.

The genes are TRBV10-3 and TRBJ2-1; 9 bases are shared with TRBD2. From germline, CDR1 is ENHRY and CDR2 SYGVKD. V gave up 5 bases and J gave up 4 bases; unmatched junction bases: 12. CDR3 size: 17 residues. CDR3 sequence (DNA): TGTGCCATCAGTAGGGCTAGCGGGGCCTCCCCTTACAATGAGCAGTTCTTC. Translated: CAISRASGASPYNEQFF.

This chain links TRBV10-3 with TRBJ1-1, with 11 positions matching TRBD1. Germline CDR1 ENHRY, CDR2 SYGVKD. The length of the CDR3 is 14 residues. The V gene end was trimmed by 4 bases and the J gene end by 4 bases; junction bases not matched to a gene: 2. CDR3 nucleotides: TGTGCCATCAGTGGGGACAGGGGGACCACTGAAGCTTTCTTT. This sequence encodes CAISGDRGTTEAFF.

This chain uses TRBV11-2 with TRBJ2-6; unclear D gene. CDR1 and CDR2 from the germline V gene are SGHAT and FQNNGV. The CDR3 is 16 residues long. V was cut by 5 bases and J by 0 bases, with 11 bases left in between. The CDR3 region is CASSVDWISGANVLTF. The DNA of the CDR3 is TGTGCCAGCAGCGTCGACTGGATCTCTGGGGCCAACGTCCTGACTTTC.

The V gene is TRBV11-3, the J gene TRBJ2-7; D remains unclear. The CDR3 spans 13 residues. The V end was cut by 0 bases, the J end by 6 bases, with 9 bases between. Per germline, CDR1 SGHNT and CDR2 YENEEA. This CDR3 reads CASSLDLGSEQYF. The CDR3 bases are TGTGCCAGCAGCTTAGATCTCGGTTCCGAGCAGTACTTC.

This clone was seen ten or more times. The chain carries TRBV6-1 and TRBJ1-6, with D perhaps matching TRBD1 (6 bases). Trimming removed 6 bases from V and 9 bases from J, with 15 bases in between. The CDR3 has 14 residues. The germline gives CDR1 MNHNS, CDR2 SASEGT. The CDR3 DNA is TGTGCCAGCAGACAAGACAGGCAAGGTTCACCCCTCCACTTT. Its translation: CASRQDRQGSPLHF.

This clone appeared a few times. The chain is built from TRBV27 and TRBJ2-1; 15 nucleotides agree with TRBD2. Trimming took 3 bases from V and 9 from J; bases not matched to a gene: 6. The CDR3 covers 16 residues. In germline, CDR1 is MNHEY, CDR2 SMNVEV (reference sequence). The CDR3 reads CASSFWTSGGVTEQFF. Here the CDR3 DNA reads TGTGCCAGCAGTTTCTGGACTAGCGGGGGGGTGACTGAGCAGTTCTTC.

The V gene is TRBV5-1, the J gene TRBJ2-7; 12 bases agree with TRBD2. Germline values: CDR1 SGHRS, CDR2 YFSETQ. V lost 3 bases to trimming and J lost 5 bases; unmatched junction nucleotides: 12. CDR3 length: 17 residues. This chain's CDR3 is CASSSKGLAGTADEQYF. The CDR3 DNA reads as TGCGCCAGCAGCTCAAAGGGACTAGCGGGCACTGCGGACGAGCAGTACTTC.

This chain uses TRBV7-9 with TRBJ2-5; 9 nucleotides align to TRBD1. The junction had 7 bases not matched to a gene; V was cut back by 5 bases and J by 3 bases. From germline, CDR1 is SEHNR and CDR2 FQNEAQ (reference sequence). CDR3 length: 15 residues. Written as DNA, the CDR3 is TGTGCCAGCAGCCCTAGGACAGGGGTGGAAGAGACCCAGTACTTC. This encodes CASSPRTGVEETQYF.